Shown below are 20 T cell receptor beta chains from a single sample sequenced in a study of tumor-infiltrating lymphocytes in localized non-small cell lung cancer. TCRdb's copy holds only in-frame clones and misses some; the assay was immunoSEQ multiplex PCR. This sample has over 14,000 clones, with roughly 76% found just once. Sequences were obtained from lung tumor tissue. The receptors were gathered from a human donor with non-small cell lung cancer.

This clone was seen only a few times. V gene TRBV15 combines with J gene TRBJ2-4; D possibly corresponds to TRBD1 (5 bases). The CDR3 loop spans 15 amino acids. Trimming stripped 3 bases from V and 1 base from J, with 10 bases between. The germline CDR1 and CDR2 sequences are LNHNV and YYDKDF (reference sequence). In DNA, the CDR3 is TGTGCCACCAGCAGTGAACAGGCGGCCAAAAACATTCAGTACTTC. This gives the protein CATSSEQAAKNIQYF.

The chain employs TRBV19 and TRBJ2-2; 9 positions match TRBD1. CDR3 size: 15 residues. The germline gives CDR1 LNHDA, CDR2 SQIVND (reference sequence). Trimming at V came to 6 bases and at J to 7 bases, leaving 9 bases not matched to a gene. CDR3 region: CASSVTGTGSGELFF. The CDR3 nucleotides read TGTGCCAGTAGCGTCACCGGGACAGGGAGCGGGGAGCTGTTTTTT.

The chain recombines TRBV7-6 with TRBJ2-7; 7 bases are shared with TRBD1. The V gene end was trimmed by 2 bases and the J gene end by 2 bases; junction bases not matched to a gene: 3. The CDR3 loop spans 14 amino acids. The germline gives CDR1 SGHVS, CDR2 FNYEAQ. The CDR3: CASSLYQGAYEQYF. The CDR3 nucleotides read TGTGCCAGCAGCTTATATCAGGGGGCCTACGAGCAGTACTTC.

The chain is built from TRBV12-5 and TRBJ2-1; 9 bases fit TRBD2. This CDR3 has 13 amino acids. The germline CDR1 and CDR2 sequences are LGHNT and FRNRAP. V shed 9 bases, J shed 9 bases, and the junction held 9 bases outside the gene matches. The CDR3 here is CASAPGLAFEQFF. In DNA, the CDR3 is TGTGCTAGCGCCCCGGGACTAGCTTTTGAGCAGTTCTTC.

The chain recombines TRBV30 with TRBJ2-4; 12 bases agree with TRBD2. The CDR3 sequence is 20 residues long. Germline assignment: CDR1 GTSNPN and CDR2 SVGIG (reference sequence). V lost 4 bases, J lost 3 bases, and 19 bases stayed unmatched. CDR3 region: CAWTDRPSGRAFYGKNIQYF. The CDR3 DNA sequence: TGTGCCTGGACCGACCGTCCTAGCGGGAGGGCTTTTTACGGCAAAAACATTCAGTACTTC.

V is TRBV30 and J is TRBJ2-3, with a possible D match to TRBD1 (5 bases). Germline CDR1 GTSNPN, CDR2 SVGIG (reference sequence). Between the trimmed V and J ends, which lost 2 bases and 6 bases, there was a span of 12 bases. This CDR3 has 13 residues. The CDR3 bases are TGTGCCTGGAGTCTCAGGGAATCGGATACGCAGTATTTT. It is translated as CAWSLRESDTQYF.

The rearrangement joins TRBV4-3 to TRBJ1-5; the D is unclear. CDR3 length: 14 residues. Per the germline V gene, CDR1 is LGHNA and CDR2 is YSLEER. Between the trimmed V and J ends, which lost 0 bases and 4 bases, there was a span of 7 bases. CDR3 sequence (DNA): TGCGCCAGCAGCCAAGATTGGCCTAATCAGCCCCAGCATTTT. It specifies CASSQDWPNQPQHF.

CDR3: CASSEARAKTGELFF. CDR3 in DNA: TGTGCCAGCAGTGAAGCGAGAGCCAAGACCGGGGAGCTGTTTTTT. The J gene is TRBJ2-2, the V gene TRBV6-1, with unresolved D. Trimming stripped 0 bases from V and 5 bases from J, with 10 bases between. Germline assignment: CDR1 MNHNS and CDR2 SASEGT. The length of the CDR3 is 15 residues.

CDR3 sequence (DNA): TGTGCCACCAGCAGAGAGTCAGGTACCAAAAACATTCAGTACTTC. The encoded protein is CATSRESGTKNIQYF. The gene calls are TRBV15 and TRBJ2-4, with D unresolved. The ends were cut back, 0 bases at V and 2 bases at J, with 8 bases in the middle. The V gene's germline CDR1 is LNHNV and CDR2 YYDKDF (reference sequence). The CDR3 loop spans 15 amino acids.

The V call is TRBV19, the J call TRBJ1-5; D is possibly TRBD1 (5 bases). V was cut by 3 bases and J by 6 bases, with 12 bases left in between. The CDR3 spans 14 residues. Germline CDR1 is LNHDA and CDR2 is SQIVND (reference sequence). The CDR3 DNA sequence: TGTGCCAGTAGTATTTGGGGGGAAGGTCAGCCCCAGCATTTT. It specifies CASSIWGEGQPQHF. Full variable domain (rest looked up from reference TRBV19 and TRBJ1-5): DGGITQSPKYLFRKEGQNVTLSCEQNLNHDAMYWYRQDPGQGLRLIYYSQIVNDFQKGDIAEGYSVSREKKESFPLTVTSAQKNPTAFYLCASSIWGEGQPQHFGDGTRLSIL.

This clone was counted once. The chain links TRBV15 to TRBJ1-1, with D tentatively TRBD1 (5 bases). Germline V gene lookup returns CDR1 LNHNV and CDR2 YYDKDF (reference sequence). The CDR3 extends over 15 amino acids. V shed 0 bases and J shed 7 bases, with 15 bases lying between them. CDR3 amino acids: CATSREDTGQSEAFF. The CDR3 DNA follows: TGTGCCACCAGCAGAGAGGACACCGGACAAAGTGAAGCTTTCTTT.

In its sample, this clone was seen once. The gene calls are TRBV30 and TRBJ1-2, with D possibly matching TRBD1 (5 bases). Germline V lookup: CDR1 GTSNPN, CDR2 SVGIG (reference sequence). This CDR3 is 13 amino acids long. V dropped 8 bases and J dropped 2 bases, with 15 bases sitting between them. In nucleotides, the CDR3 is TGTGCCCTATCTCGGGGGAACAACTATGGCTACACCTTC. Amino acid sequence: CALSRGNNYGYTF.

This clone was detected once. CDR3 amino acids: CASSLLSGYNEQFF. CDR3 nucleotides: TGTGCCAGCAGTTTGCTCAGTGGCTACAATGAGCAGTTCTTC. This chain links TRBV6-6 with TRBJ2-1; D not resolved. The length of the CDR3 is 14 residues. The V gene's germline CDR1 is MNHNY and CDR2 SVGAGI (reference sequence). Trimming took off 4 bases at V and 3 bases at J, with 10 bases between the two ends.

CDR3 in DNA: TGTGCCAGCAGCAGCTTTCAGGGGGCAGGATCACCCCTCCACTTT. This translates into CASSSFQGAGSPLHF. J is TRBJ1-6 and V is TRBV7-8, with TRBD1 identical over 8 bases. The CDR3 spans 15 residues. J was trimmed by 10 bases and V by 5 bases; bases with no gene match: 10. Germline V gene data show CDR1 as SGHVS and CDR2 as FQNEAQ.

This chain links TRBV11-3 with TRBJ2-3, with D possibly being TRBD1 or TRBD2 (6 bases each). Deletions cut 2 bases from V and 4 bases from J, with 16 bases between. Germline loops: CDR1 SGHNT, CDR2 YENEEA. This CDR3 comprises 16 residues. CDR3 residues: CASSLFPGAGADTQYF. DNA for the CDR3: TGTGCCAGCAGCTTATTCCCGGGGGCCGGCGCAGATACGCAGTATTTT.

The CDR3 loop reads CASSVIAGVAGEQYF. The CDR3 nucleotides read TGTGCCAGCAGTGTCATAGCGGGGGTGGCGGGCGAGCAGTACTTC. This chain joins TRBV2 and TRBJ2-7; 9 bases agree with TRBD2. Germline CDR1 and CDR2: SNHLY and FYNNEI. V gave up 4 bases and J gave up 6 bases; unmatched junction bases: 10. The CDR3 sequence is 15 residues long.

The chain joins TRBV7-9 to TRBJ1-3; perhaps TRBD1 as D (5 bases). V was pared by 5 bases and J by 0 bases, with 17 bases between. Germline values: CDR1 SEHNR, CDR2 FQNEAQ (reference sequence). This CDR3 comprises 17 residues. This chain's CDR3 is CASSGPGTTISGNTIYF. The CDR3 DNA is TGTGCCAGCAGCGGCCCCGGGACGACAATCTCTGGAAACACCATATATTTT.

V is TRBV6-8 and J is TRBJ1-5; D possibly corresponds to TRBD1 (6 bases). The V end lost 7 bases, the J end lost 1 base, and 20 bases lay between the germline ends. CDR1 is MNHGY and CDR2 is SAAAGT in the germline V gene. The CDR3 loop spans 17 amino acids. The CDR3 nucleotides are TGTGCCAGCACCCAAGGGGGGGGGACTAAGAGCAATCAGCCCCAGCATTTT. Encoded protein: CASTQGGGTKSNQPQHF.

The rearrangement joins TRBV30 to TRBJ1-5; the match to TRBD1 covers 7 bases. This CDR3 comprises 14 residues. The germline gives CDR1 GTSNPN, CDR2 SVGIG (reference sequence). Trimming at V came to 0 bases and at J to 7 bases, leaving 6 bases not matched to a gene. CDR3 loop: CAWSVEGGGQPQHF. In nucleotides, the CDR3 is TGTGCCTGGAGTGTCGAAGGGGGCGGCCAGCCCCAGCATTTT. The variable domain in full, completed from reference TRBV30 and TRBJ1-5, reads SQTIHQWPATLVQPVGSPLSLECTVEGTSNPNLYWYRQAAGRGLQLLFYSVGIGQISSEVPQNLSASRPQDRQFILSSKKLLLSDSGFYLCAWSVEGGGQPQHFGDGTRLSIL.

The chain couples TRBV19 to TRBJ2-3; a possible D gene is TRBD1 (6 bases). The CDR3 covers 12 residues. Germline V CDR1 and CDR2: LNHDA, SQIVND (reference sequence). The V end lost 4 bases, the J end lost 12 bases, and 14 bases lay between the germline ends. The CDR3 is CASSSVGRGQYF. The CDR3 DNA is TGTGCCAGTAGTAGCGTCGGCAGGGGACAGTATTTT.